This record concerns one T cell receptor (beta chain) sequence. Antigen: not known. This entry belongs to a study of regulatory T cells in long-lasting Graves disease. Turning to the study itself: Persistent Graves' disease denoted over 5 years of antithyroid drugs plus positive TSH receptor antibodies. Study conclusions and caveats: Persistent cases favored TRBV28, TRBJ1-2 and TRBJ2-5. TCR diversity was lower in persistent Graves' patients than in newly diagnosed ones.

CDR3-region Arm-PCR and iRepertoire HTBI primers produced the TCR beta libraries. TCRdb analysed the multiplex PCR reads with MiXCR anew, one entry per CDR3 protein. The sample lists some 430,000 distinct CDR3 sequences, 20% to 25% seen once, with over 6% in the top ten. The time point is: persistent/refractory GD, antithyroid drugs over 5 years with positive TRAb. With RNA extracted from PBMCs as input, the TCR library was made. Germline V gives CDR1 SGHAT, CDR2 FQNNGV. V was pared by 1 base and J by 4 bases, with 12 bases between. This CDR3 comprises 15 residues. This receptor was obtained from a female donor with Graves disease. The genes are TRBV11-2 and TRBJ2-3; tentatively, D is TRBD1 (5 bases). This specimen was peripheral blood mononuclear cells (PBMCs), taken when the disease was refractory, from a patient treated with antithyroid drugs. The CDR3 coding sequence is TGTGCCAGCAGCTTAGGGGGCTCCTCCCCAGATACGCAGTATTTT. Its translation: CASSLGGSSPDTQYF.